This T cell receptor (beta chain) derives from a study of OX40 agonist ivuxolimab in advanced cancers. Study findings and constraints: Doses of 0.1 to 3.0 mg/kg were accompanied by clonal expansion of CD4+ and CD8+ blood T cells by week 6.

TCRdb's table, derived via immunoSEQ multiplex PCR, lists solely in-frame clones and lacks some. This sample has 45,000 to 65,000 clones, with about 81% found just once. Details on this clone: Antigen: not known.

The sequence was obtained from an adult with an advanced solid tumor such as melanoma, head and neck, liver or kidney cancer. This specimen consisted of CD4+ or CD8+ T cells sorted from blood, obtained in a trial of the OX40 agonist ivuxolimab.

CDR3 sequence (DNA): TGTGCCAGCAGTGCGGGACAGGGGCATGGTTACGAGCAGTACTTC. It specifies CASSAGQGHGYEQYF. The rearrangement uses TRBV2 and TRBJ2-7, with TRBD1 matching over 10 bases. This CDR3 has 15 residues. Germline V gene lookup returns CDR1 SNHLY and CDR2 FYNNEI. J gave up 4 bases and V 4 bases, and 7 bases lay outside the gene matches.